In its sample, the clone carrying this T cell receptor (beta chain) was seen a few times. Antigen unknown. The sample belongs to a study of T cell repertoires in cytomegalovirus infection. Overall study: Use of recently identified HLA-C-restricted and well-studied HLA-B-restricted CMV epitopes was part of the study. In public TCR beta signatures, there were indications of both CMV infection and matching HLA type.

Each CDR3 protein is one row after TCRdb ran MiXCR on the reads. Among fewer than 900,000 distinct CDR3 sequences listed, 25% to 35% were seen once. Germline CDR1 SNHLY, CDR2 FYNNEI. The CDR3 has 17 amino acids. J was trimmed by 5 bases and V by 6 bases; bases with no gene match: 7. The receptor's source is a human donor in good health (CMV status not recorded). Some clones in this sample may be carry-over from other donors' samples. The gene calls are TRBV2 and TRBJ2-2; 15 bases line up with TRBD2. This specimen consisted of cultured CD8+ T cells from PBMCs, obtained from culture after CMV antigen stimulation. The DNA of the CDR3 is TGTGCCAGCAGCAGGACTAGCGGGGGGGCCGGGACCGGGGAGCTGTTTTTT. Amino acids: CASSRTSGGAGTGELFF. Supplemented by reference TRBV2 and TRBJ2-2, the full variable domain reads EPEVTQTPSHQVTQMGQEVILRCVPISNHLYFYWYRQILGQKVEFLVSFYNNEISEKSEIFDDQFSVERPDGSNFTLKIRSTKLEDSAMYFCASSRTSGGAGTGELFFGEGSRLTVL.